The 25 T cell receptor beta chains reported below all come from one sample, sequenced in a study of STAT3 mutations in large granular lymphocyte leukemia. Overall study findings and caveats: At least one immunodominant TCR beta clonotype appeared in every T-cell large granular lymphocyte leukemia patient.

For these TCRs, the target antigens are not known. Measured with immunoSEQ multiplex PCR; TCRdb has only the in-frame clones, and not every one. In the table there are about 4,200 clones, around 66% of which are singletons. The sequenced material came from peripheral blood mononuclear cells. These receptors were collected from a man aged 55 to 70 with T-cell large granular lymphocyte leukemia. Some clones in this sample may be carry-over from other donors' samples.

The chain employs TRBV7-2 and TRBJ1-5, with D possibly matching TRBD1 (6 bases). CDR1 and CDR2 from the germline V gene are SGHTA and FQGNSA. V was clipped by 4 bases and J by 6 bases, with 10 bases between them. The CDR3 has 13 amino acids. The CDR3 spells CASSSRGTQPQHF. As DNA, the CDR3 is TGTGCCAGCAGCTCCAGGGGAACTCAGCCCCAGCATTTT.

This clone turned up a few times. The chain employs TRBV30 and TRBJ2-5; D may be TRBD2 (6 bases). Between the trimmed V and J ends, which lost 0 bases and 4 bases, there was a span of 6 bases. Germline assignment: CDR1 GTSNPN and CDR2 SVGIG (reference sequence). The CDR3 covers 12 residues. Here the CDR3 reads CAWSVGRETQYF. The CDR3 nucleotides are TGTGCCTGGAGTGTCGGGAGAGAGACCCAGTACTTC.

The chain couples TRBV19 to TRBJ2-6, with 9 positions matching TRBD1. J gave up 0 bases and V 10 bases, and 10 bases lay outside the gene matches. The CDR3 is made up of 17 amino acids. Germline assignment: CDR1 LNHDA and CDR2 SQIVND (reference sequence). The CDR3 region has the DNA TGTGCCACTCGCCGGGACAGGGTTCGCTCTGGGGCCAACGTCCTGACTTTC. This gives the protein CATRRDRVRSGANVLTF.

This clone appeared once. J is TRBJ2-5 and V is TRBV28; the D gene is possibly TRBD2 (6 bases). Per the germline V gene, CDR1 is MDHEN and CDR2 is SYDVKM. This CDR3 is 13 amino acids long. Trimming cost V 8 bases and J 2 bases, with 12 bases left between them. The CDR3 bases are TGTGCCAGCGGGGACTCCATGCAAGAGACCCAGTACTTC. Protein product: CASGDSMQETQYF.

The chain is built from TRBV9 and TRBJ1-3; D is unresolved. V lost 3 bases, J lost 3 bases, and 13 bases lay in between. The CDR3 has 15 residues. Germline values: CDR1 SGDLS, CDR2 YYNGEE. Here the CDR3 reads CASSAGVYGGNTIYF. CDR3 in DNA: TGTGCCAGCAGCGCCGGGGTGTATGGTGGAAACACCATATATTTT.

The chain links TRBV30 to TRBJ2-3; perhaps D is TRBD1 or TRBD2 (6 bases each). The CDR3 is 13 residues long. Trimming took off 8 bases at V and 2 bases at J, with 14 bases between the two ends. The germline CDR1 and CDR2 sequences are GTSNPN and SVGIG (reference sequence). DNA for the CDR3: TGTGCCGGGATGGGGGGCGTCACAGATACGCAGTATTTT. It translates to CAGMGGVTDTQYF.

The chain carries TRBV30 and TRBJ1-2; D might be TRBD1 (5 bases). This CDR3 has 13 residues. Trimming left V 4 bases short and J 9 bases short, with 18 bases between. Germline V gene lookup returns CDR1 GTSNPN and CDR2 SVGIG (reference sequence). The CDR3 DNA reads TGTGCCTGGACCGACGGGGCAGGGTATAGCTACACCTTC. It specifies CAWTDGAGYSYTF.

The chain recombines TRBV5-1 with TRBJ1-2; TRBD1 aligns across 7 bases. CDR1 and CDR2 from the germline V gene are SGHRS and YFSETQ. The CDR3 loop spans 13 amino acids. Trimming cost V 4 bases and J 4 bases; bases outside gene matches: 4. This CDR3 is CASSRDRSYGYTF. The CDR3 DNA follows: TGCGCCAGCAGCCGGGACAGAAGCTATGGCTACACCTTC.

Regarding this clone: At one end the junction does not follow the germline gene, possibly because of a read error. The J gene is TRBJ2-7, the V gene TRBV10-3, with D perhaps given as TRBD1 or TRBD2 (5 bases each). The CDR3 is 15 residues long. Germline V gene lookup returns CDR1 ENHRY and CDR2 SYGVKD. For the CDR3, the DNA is TGTGCCATCAGCGGTCTTGGGGGATACTCCCACGAGCAGTACTTC. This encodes CAISGLGGYSHEQYF.

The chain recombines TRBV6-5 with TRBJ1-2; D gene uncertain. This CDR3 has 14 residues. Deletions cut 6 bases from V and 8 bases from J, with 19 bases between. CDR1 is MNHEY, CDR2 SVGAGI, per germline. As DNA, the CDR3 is TGTGCCAGCAGCCACGGCCGACAAAAGGAGGGCTACACCTTC. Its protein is CASSHGRQKEGYTF.

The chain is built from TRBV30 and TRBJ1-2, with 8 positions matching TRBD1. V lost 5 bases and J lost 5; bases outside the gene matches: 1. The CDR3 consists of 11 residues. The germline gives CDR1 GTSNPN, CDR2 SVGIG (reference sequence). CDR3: CAWGTGYGYTF. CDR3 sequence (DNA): TGTGCCTGGGGGACAGGTTATGGCTACACCTTC.

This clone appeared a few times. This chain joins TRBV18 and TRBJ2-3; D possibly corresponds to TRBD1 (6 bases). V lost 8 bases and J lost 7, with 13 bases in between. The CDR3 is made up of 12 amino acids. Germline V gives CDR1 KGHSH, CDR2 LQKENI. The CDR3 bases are TGTGCCAGCGCTAGACAGGAAAATACGCAGTATTTT. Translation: CASARQENTQYF.

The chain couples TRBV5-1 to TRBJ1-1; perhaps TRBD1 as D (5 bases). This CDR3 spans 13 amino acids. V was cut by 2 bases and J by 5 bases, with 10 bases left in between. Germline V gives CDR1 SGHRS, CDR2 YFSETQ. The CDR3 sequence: CASSLTGGTEAFF. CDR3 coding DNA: TGCGCCAGCAGCTTAACGGGGGGGACTGAAGCTTTCTTT. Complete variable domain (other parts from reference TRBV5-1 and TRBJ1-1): KAGVTQTPRYLIKTRGQQVTLSCSPISGHRSVSWYQQTPGQGLQFLFEYFSETQRNKGNFPGRFSGRQFSNSRSEMNVSTLELGDSALYLCASSLTGGTEAFFGQGTRLTVV.

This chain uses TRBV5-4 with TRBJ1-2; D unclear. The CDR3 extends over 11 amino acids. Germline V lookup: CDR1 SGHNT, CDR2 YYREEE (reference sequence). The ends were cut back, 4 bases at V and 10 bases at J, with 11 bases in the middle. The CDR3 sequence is CASSKGGDYTF. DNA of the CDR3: TGTGCCAGCAGCAAGGGAGGAGACTACACCTTC.

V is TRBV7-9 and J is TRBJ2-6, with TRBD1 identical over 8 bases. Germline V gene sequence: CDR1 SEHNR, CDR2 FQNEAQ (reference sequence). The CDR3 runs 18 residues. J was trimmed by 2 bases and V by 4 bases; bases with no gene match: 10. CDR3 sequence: CASSSPTGDMTGANVLTF. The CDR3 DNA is TGTGCCAGCAGCTCCCCGACAGGGGATATGACTGGGGCCAACGTCCTGACTTTC.

Here the CDR3 reads CASRGLASSTDTQYF. As DNA, the CDR3 is TGTGCCAGCAGGGGCCTAGCTTCGAGCACAGATACGCAGTATTTT. The chain uses TRBV6-1 and TRBJ2-3; TRBD2 might be the D (5 bases). The CDR3 has 15 amino acids. From germline, CDR1 is MNHNS and CDR2 SASEGT. Between the trimmed V and J ends, which lost 6 bases and 0 bases, there was a span of 13 bases.

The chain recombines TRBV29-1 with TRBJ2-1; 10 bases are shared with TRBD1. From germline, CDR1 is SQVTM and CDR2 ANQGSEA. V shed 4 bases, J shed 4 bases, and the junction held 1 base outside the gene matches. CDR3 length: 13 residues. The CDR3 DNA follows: TGCAGCGTTGGACAGGGGGCGTACAATGAGCAGTTCTTC. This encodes CSVGQGAYNEQFF.

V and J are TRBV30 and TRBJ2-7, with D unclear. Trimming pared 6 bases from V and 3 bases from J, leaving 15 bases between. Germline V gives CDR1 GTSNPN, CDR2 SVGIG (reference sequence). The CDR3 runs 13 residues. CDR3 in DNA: TGTGCCTGTACAACGGGTCTACTCTACGAGCAGTACGTC. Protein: CACTTGLLYEQYV.

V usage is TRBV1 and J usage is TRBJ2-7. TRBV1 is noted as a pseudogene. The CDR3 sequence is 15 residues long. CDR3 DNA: TGCACCAGCAGCCAAGCTCCCGGGCCTCCCTACGAGCAGTACGTC. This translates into CTSSQAPGPPYEQYV.

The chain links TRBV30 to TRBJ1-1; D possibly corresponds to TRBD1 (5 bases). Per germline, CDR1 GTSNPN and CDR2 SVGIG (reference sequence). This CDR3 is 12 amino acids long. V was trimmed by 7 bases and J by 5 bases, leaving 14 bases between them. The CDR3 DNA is TGTGCCTCTACGTGGGGGGGAACTGAAGCTTTCTTT. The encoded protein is CASTWGGTEAFF.

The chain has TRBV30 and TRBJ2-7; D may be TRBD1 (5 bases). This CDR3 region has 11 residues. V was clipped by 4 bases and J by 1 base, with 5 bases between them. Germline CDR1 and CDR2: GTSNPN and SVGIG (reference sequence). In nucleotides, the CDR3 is TGTGCCTGGAAGGGGTCCTACGAGCAGTACTTC. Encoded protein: CAWKGSYEQYF.

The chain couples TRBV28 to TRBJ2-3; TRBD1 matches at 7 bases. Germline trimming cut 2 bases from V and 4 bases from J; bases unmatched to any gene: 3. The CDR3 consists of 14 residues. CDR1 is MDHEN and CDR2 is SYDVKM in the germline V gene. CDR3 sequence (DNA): TGTGCCAGCAGTTTAGCAGGGGGAGCAGATACGCAGTATTTT. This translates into CASSLAGGADTQYF.

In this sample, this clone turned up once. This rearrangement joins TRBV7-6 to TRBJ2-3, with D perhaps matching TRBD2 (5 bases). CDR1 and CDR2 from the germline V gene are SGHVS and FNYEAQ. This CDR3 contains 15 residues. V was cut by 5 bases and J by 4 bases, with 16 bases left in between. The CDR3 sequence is CASSPNQRESDTQYF. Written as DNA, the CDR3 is TGTGCCAGCAGCCCCAATCAGAGGGAATCAGATACGCAGTATTTT.

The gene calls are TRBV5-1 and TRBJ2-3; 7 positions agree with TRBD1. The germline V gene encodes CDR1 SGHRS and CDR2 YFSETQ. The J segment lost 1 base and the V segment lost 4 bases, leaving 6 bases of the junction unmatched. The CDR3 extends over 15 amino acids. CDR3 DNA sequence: TGCGCCAGCAGCGAAGGGGGCCCCGGCACAGATACGCAGTATTTT. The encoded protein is CASSEGGPGTDTQYF.

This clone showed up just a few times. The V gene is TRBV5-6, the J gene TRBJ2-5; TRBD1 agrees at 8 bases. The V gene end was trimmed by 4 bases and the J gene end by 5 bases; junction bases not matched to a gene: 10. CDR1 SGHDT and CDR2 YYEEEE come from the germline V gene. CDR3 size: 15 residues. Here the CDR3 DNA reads TGTGCCAGCAGCCTATCCAGACAGGGGAAGGAGACCCAGTACTTC. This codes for CASSLSRQGKETQYF.